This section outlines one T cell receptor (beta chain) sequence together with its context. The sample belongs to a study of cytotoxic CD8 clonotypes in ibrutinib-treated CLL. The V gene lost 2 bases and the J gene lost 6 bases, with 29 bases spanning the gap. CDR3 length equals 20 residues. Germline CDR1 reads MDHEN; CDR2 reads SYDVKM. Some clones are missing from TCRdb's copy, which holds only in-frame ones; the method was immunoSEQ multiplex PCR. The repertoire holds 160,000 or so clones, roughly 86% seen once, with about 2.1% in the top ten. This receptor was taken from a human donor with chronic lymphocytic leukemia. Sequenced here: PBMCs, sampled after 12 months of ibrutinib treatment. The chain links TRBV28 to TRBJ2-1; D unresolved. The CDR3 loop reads CASSLSTFVSTLLRINEQFF. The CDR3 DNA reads TGTGCCAGCAGTTTAAGTACCTTTGTATCGACCCTATTAAGAATCAATGAGCAGTTCTTC. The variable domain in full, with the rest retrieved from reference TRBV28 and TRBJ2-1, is DVKVTQSSRYLVKRTGEKVFLECVQDMDHENMFWYRQDPGLGLRLIYFSYDVKMKEKGDIPEGYSVSREKKERFSLILESASTNQTSMYLCASSLSTFVSTLLRINEQFFGPGTRLTVL.